These T cell receptor beta chains were read from a single sample in a study of blood T cell repertoires in COVID-19. TCRdb keeps only in-frame clones here, not all; method: immunoSEQ multiplex PCR. The sample records 450,000 or so clones, 70% to 90% being singletons. Sequenced sample: peripheral blood. The source of these receptors is a man aged 18 to 29 with COVID-19, enrolled during active disease. Both conserved end residues are part of each CDR3. Each record gives: D gene, J gene, V gene, clone size, CDR3 DNA, CDR3 protein. The D gene is left open where the match is weak. Size is stated for part of the rows, as once, few or many counts, or as a class when the clone is expanded.

>-|TRBJ1-2|TRBV13|-
TGTGCCAGCAGCTTAAGCTCCCTCTATGGCTACACCTTC
CASSLSSLYGYTF
>-|TRBJ2-6|TRBV10-1|once
TGCGCCAGCGGGGGCCCCGGGGCCAACGTCCTGACTTTC
CASGGPGANVLTF
>TRBD1|TRBJ1-3|TRBV11-2|-
TGTGCCAGCAGCTTAGACAGGGGGCCTGGAAACACCATATATTTT
CASSLDRGPGNTIYF
>-|TRBJ2-3|TRBV29-1|-
TGCAGCGTTCGCGTGGGACTTAACACAGATACGCAGTATTTT
CSVRVGLNTDTQYF
>TRBD2|TRBJ2-1|TRBV24-1|-
TGTGCCACCAGTGATTTCCGTGGACTAGCGTCAGCTAATGAGCAGTTCTTC
CATSDFRGLASANEQFF
>-|TRBJ1-3|TRBV2|-
TGTGCCAGCTCCAGGACCCCAGGGCACGGAAACACCATATATTTT
CASSRTPGHGNTIYF
>-|TRBJ1-4|TRBV5-1|-
TGCGCCAGCAGCTCTGGACAGCCAGAGGCTGAAAAACTGTTTTTT
CASSSGQPEAEKLFF
>TRBD1|TRBJ1-1|TRBV11-2|-
TGTGCCAGCAGCTTAGATCTGAGGACAGGGACTGAAGCTTTCTTT
CASSLDLRTGTEAFF
>-|TRBJ2-1|TRBV24-1|-
TGTGCCACCAGTGATATGTATTCCGGCTCCTACAATGAGCAGTTCTTC
CATSDMYSGSYNEQFF
>-|TRBJ2-1|TRBV10-2|-
TGCGCCAGCAGTGTGTCAAGGGGTGGGTTGAATGAGCAGTTCTTC
CASSVSRGGLNEQFF
>-|TRBJ2-7|TRBV2|-
TGTGCCAGCAGTAGCGGACCAGCCTACGAGCAGTACTTC
CASSSGPAYEQYF
>TRBD1|TRBJ2-2|TRBV4-1|-
TGCGCCAGCAGCCAAGCAGGACAGGGTGGGACCGGGGAGCTGTTTTTT
CASSQAGQGGTGELFF
>-|TRBJ2-7|TRBV29-1|-
TGCAGCGTTGATATAGGGGCGACTGCCTACGAGCAGTACTTC
CSVDIGATAYEQYF
>TRBD2|TRBJ2-3|TRBV3-1/TRBV3-2|-
TGTGCCAGCGGGTGGACGGGAGGGGCAGATACGCAGTATTTT
CASGWTGGADTQYF
>-|TRBJ1-1|TRBV3-1/TRBV3-2|-
TGTGCCAGCAGCCAAACCTACCCCGGGGAAGCTTTCTTT
CASSQTYPGEAFF
>-|TRBJ2-1|TRBV5-1|-
TGCGCCAGCAGCCCGCCCGGGACCTACAATGAGCAGTTCTTC
CASSPPGTYNEQFF
>TRBD1|TRBJ2-1|TRBV29-1|-
TGCAGCGCCGGACAGGGGGCAAACAATGAGCAGTTCTTC
CSAGQGANNEQFF
>-|TRBJ2-7|TRBV9|-
TGTGCCAGCAGCCCTAGGACAGATTACGAGCAGTACTTC
CASSPRTDYEQYF
>-|TRBJ2-2|TRBV7-9|-
TGTGCCAGCAGTGAGGGTACCGGGGAGCTGTTTTTT
CASSEGTGELFF
>-|TRBJ1-2|TRBV4-1|-
TGCGCCAGCAGCCAAGGGACAGCGGACCGTAGGGGCTACACCTTC
CASSQGTADRRGYTF
>-|TRBJ2-7|TRBV5-6|-
TGTGCCAGCAGCTTGGCCGTCAGCTACGAGCAGTACTTC
CASSLAVSYEQYF
>TRBD1|TRBJ2-7|TRBV19|-
TGTGCCAGTAGTAAGCCGGGACAGGGTTCCGAGCAGTACTTC
CASSKPGQGSEQYF
>TRBD1|TRBJ1-2|TRBV2|-
TGTGCCAGCATTTGGGACAGATCGGACTATGGCTACACCTTC
CASIWDRSDYGYTF
>-|TRBJ2-1|TRBV19|-
TGTGCCAGTAGTATACCGGGGTCTTACAATGAGCAGTTCTTC
CASSIPGSYNEQFF
>-|TRBJ2-7|TRBV12-3/TRBV12-4|-
TGTGCCAGCAGCCGGGACACTACCTACGAGCAGTACTTC
CASSRDTTYEQYF
>-|TRBJ2-7|TRBV7-6|-
TGTGCCAGCAGCCAATTAAACAGGGAATTGACCTACGAGCAGTACTTC
CASSQLNRELTYEQYF
>-|TRBJ1-1|TRBV6-6|-
TGTGCCAGCAGTTGGAGGGAGAAAGGCACTGAAGCTTTCTTT
CASSWREKGTEAFF
>TRBD1|TRBJ2-2|TRBV25-1|-
TGTGCCAGCAGTCTCTCGGGACAGGGCAGGGTCGGGGAGCTGTTTTTT
CASSLSGQGRVGELFF
>-|TRBJ2-7|TRBV6-2/TRBV6-3|-
TGTGCCAGCAGTTACAGAAGCGGACTCCACTACGAGCAGTACTTC
CASSYRSGLHYEQYF
>TRBD1|TRBJ1-1|TRBV7-6|-
TGTGCCAGCAGCTCACAGGGGAAGGGGACTGAAGCTTTCTTT
CASSSQGKGTEAFF
>TRBD2|TRBJ2-7|TRBV7-9|-
TGTGCCAGCAGGGCCAGCGGGGAGAGTACCTACGAGCAGTACTTC
CASRASGESTYEQYF
>-|TRBJ1-5|TRBV6-1|-
TGTGCCAGCAGTGAAATGAGGTATAGCAATCAGCCCCAGCATTTT
CASSEMRYSNQPQHF
>TRBD1|TRBJ1-2|TRBV5-4|once
TGTGCCAGCAGCTTGGCCCTTACAGGGGTGAGCTATGGCTACACCTTC
CASSLALTGVSYGYTF
>-|TRBJ2-7|TRBV7-2|-
TGTGCCAGCAGCTTCATGGGAGGAGGAAGGCGCGGGGAGCAGTACTTC
CASSFMGGGRRGEQYF
>TRBD2|TRBJ2-1|TRBV7-3|-
TGTGCCAGCAGCTTTTCGGGGACTAGCAGTTACAATGAGCAGTTCTTC
CASSFSGTSSYNEQFF
>-|TRBJ1-2|TRBV7-9|once
TGTGCCGCCGACAGCGGGTCCCGGTATGGCTACACCTTC
CAADSGSRYGYTF